This T cell receptor beta chain was captured in a study of metastatic and nonmetastatic thyroid tumors. About the research overall: From malignant and benign thyroid patients, repertoires in blood and in tumor or nodule tissue were compared.

This clone was seen repeatedly, ten times or more. Its matching antigen is unknown. All patients reached thyroid surgery having received no treatment beforehand. CDR3 length: 13 residues. Trimming removed 4 bases from V and 7 bases from J, with 13 bases in between. Study conclusions and caveats: Across blood and tumor, TCR beta diversity in malignant thyroid tumors was reportedly significantly higher than in benign nodules.

In the authors' workflow: The study built a papillary thyroid cancer distant-metastasis classifier from CDR3 differences across clinicopathological groups. TCRdb re-called the PCR reads through MiXCR. TCRdb's processing, not the study's, gives the V and J calls here. This sample yields roughly 40,000 clones, of which about 12% are seen a single time; roughly 9% belongs to the top ten. The sample comprised blood. The TCR comes from a male donor with papillary thyroid cancer or a benign thyroid nodule (not recorded which). Some clones in this sample may be carry-over from other donors' samples. The chain uses TRBV12-3 or TRBV12-4 and TRBJ1-1; D unclear. CDR3 DNA sequence: TGTGCCAGCAGTTCGTTGGCTGGGAGTGAAGCTTTCTTT. Amino acids: CASSSLAGSEAFF.